Presented here are 23 T cell receptor beta chains from one specimen sequenced in a study of blood T cell repertoires in COVID-19. Data came from immunoSEQ multiplex PCR; TCRdb stores just in-frame clones and leaves some out. The table lists about 260,000 clones, 88% of them singletons, with around 3% in the top ten. Sample: PBMCs or T cells enriched from blood (not recorded which). The receptors come from a woman between 45 and 65 years old who had recovered from COVID-19.

The chain employs TRBV29-1 and TRBJ2-1; TRBD2 is a possible D gene (6 bases). Germline CDR1 and CDR2: SQVTM and ANQGSEA. This CDR3 contains 12 residues. Written as DNA, the CDR3 is TGCAGTCTAGCGAGCTCCTACAATGAGCAGTTCTTC. The encoded protein is CSLASSYNEQFF.

The chain couples TRBV19 to TRBJ1-4; unclear D gene. V dropped 7 bases and J dropped 6 bases, with 21 bases sitting between them. CDR1 is LNHDA, CDR2 SQIVND, per germline (reference sequence). The CDR3 consists of 16 residues. The chain's CDR3 is CASTDHSGGGDEKLFF. The DNA for the CDR3 is TGTGCCAGTACGGATCACTCAGGTGGAGGTGATGAAAAACTGTTTTTT.

The gene calls are TRBV6-6 and TRBJ2-1; no clear D gene. V was shortened by 2 bases and J by 1 base, with 9 bases between the two germline ends. The CDR3 extends over 15 amino acids. The germline CDR1 and CDR2 sequences are MNHNY and SVGAGI (reference sequence). The CDR3 here is CASSYGHQSYNEQFF. For the CDR3, the DNA is TGTGCCAGCAGTTACGGTCACCAGTCCTACAATGAGCAGTTCTTC.

This chain uses TRBV6-2 or TRBV6-3 with TRBJ2-7; 7 positions match TRBD1. This CDR3 has 16 residues. J lost 2 bases, V lost 6 bases, and 13 bases had no gene match. Germline CDR1 is MNHEY and CDR2 is SVGEGT. CDR3 in amino acids: CASSTTYRGPTYEQYF. CDR3 in DNA: TGTGCCAGCAGCACGACCTACAGGGGTCCTACCTACGAGCAGTACTTC.

The gene calls are TRBV5-1 and TRBJ2-2, with 7 bases fitting TRBD2. Trimming took 4 bases from V and 5 from J; bases not matched to a gene: 17. Germline CDR1 reads SGHRS; CDR2 reads YFSETQ. The CDR3 has 18 amino acids. CDR3 loop: CASSPGVSGPFATGELFF. The CDR3 DNA follows: TGCGCCAGCAGCCCTGGGGTTAGCGGGCCTTTCGCAACCGGGGAGCTGTTTTTT.

This clone was seen a single time. The rearrangement links TRBV28 to TRBJ2-3, with TRBD2 as a possible D gene (5 bases). This CDR3 contains 13 residues. V lost 8 bases, J lost 5 bases, and 14 bases lay in between. Germline CDR1 is MDHEN and CDR2 is SYDVKM. The CDR3 is CASSIPSGDTQYF. CDR3 in DNA: TGTGCCAGCTCAATCCCCAGCGGAGATACGCAGTATTTT.

The chain joins TRBV7-2 to TRBJ2-1, with D possibly TRBD2 on 5 matching bases. The germline CDR1 and CDR2 sequences are SGHTA and FQGNSA. V was pared by 6 bases and J by 3 bases, with 12 bases between. CDR3 length equals 14 residues. In DNA form, the CDR3 reads TGTGCCAGCAGGATAAGCGGCTACTACAATGAGCAGTTCTTC. It codes for CASRISGYYNEQFF. Filled out from reference TRBV7-2 and TRBJ2-1, the complete variable domain reads GAGVSQSPSNKVTEKGKDVELRCDPISGHTALYWYRQSLGQGLEFLIYFQGNSAPDKSGLPSDRFSAERTGGSVSTLTIQRTQQEDSAVYLCASRISGYYNEQFFGPGTRLTVL.

V is TRBV4-1 and J is TRBJ2-5; D might be TRBD2 (5 bases). This CDR3 region has 12 residues. V was clipped by 10 bases and J by 4 bases, with 13 bases between them. Germline V lookup: CDR1 MGHRA, CDR2 YSYEKL. Written as DNA, the CDR3 is TGCGCCACCGCGGACGGGGTAGAGACCCAGTACTTC. Translated, it gives CATADGVETQYF.

The chain links TRBV7-9 to TRBJ2-2; 10 bases align to TRBD2. The CDR3 loop spans 16 amino acids. The V gene's germline CDR1 is SEHNR and CDR2 FQNEAQ (reference sequence). Unmatched junction bases numbered 5, after V lost 7 bases and J lost 0 bases. The CDR3 DNA is TGTGCCAGCACGGGTACTAGCGGGACGAACACCGGGGAGCTGTTTTTT. Translated, it gives CASTGTSGTNTGELFF.

The genes are TRBV5-4 and TRBJ1-1; 12 positions match TRBD1. The junction had 7 bases not matched to a gene; V was cut back by 4 bases and J by 3 bases. Germline values: CDR1 SGHNT, CDR2 YYREEE (reference sequence). The CDR3 consists of 16 residues. For the CDR3, the DNA is TGTGCCAGCAGCCGAGGGACAGGGGGCGCGGACACTGAAGCTTTCTTT. Translating it yields CASSRGTGGADTEAFF.

The rearrangement joins TRBV28 to TRBJ1-2; 10 bases fit TRBD1. The CDR3 sequence is 13 residues long. Germline V gene sequence: CDR1 MDHEN, CDR2 SYDVKM. J lost 7 bases, V lost 5 bases, and 4 bases had no gene match. The CDR3 nucleotides read TGTGCCAGCAGTGGGGACAGGGGACGTGGCTACACCTTC. This translates into CASSGDRGRGYTF.

This chain connects TRBV13 to TRBJ1-1, with D maybe TRBD1 (5 bases). The ends were cut back, 1 base at V and 7 bases at J, with 10 bases in the middle. Germline CDR1 PRHDT, CDR2 FYEKMQ (reference sequence). The CDR3 runs 13 residues. The CDR3 reads CASSLVRGNEAFF. CDR3 nucleotides: TGTGCCAGCAGCTTAGTTCGGGGGAATGAAGCTTTCTTT.

The sample holds a few counts of this clone. The gene calls are TRBV12-3 or TRBV12-4 and TRBJ1-1; D is unresolved. V shed 2 bases and J shed 3 bases, with 4 bases lying between them. The CDR3 has 12 amino acids. The CDR3, as DNA: TGTGCCAGCAGTTTACCGTACACTGAAGCTTTCTTT. This gives the protein CASSLPYTEAFF.

This chain links TRBV4-2 with TRBJ2-5, with TRBD1 matching over 9 bases. Losses at the gene ends were 2 bases for V and 7 bases for J; bases not matched to a gene: 11. From germline, CDR1 is LGHNA and CDR2 YNFKEQ. The CDR3 runs to 16 residues. The CDR3 region is CASSQMNAGGQGTQYF. CDR3 in DNA: TGTGCCAGCAGCCAAATGAACGCAGGGGGACAGGGGACCCAGTACTTC.

V is TRBV6-5 and J is TRBJ1-1; D perhaps matches TRBD1 (6 bases). The CDR3 consists of 14 residues. Germline V lookup: CDR1 MNHEY, CDR2 SVGAGI. V dropped 3 bases and J dropped 4 bases, with 12 bases sitting between them. This CDR3 reads CASSYLQGGTEAFF. The CDR3, as DNA: TGTGCCAGCAGTTATCTACAGGGTGGCACTGAAGCTTTCTTT.

The genes are TRBV4-1 and TRBJ1-2, with TRBD1 identical over 7 bases. The V gene's germline CDR1 is MGHRA and CDR2 YSYEKL. The V gene end was trimmed by 3 bases and the J gene end by 6 bases; junction bases not matched to a gene: 10. This CDR3 is built from 15 residues. CDR3 coding DNA: TGCGCCAGCAGCCATGCACAGGGGTTGCGAGATGGCTACACCTTC. Its translation is CASSHAQGLRDGYTF.

This clone has only one observation. J is TRBJ2-1 and V is TRBV12-3 or TRBV12-4; D gene unclear. The V end lost 1 base, the J end lost 9 bases, and 10 bases lay between the germline ends. The CDR3 length is 13 residues. CDR3 sequence: CASSLGLVSEQFF. CDR3 sequence (DNA): TGTGCCAGCAGTTTAGGGCTAGTCAGTGAGCAGTTCTTC.

J is TRBJ2-5 and V is TRBV23-1; TRBD2 agrees at 14 bases. TRBV23-1 is sorted into the ORF group, with uncertain function. CDR3 length: 17 residues. V lost 6 bases, J lost 0 bases, and 6 bases stayed unmatched. The CDR3 sequence: CASRKGLAGDYQETQYF. Here the CDR3 DNA reads TGCGCCAGCAGGAAGGGACTAGCGGGAGATTACCAAGAGACCCAGTACTTC.

The rearrangement joins TRBV7-9 to TRBJ1-5; TRBD1 matches at 8 bases. CDR1 SEHNR and CDR2 FQNEAQ come from the germline V gene (reference sequence). J gave up 7 bases and V 5 bases, and 4 bases lay outside the gene matches. This CDR3 contains 13 residues. In nucleotides, the CDR3 is TGTGCCAGCAGCGCAACAGGGGGACAGCCCCAGCATTTT. This sequence encodes CASSATGGQPQHF.

The chain recombines TRBV5-4 with TRBJ1-5, with 7 bases fitting TRBD1. J was trimmed by 2 bases and V by 4 bases; bases with no gene match: 9. Per germline, CDR1 SGHNT and CDR2 YYREEE (reference sequence). The CDR3 runs to 16 residues. This CDR3 is CASSPTPTGGNQPQHF. The DNA of the CDR3 is TGTGCCAGCAGCCCAACCCCAACAGGGGGCAATCAGCCCCAGCATTTT. The full variable domain, its missing parts supplied by reference TRBV5-4 and TRBJ1-5, is ETGVTQSPTHLIKTRGQQVTLRCSSQSGHNTVSWYQQALGQGPQFIFQYYREEENGRGNFPPRFSGLQFPNYSSELNVNALELDDSALYLCASSPTPTGGNQPQHFGDGTRLSIL.

This chain joins TRBV27 and TRBJ2-7, with 7 bases identical to TRBD1. After removal of 5 bases from V and 5 bases from J, the junction contained 9 bases not matched to a gene. Per the germline V gene, CDR1 is MNHEY and CDR2 is SMNVEV (reference sequence). The CDR3 length is 14 residues. In DNA, the CDR3 is TGTGCCAGCAGTCCCCATCAACAGGGGAACGAGCAGTACTTC. Translated: CASSPHQQGNEQYF.

There are a few counts of this clone. The gene calls are TRBV18 and TRBJ2-1; D is possibly TRBD2 (6 bases). CDR3 length equals 15 residues. Trimming cost V 0 bases and J 5 bases, with 11 bases left between them. Germline CDR1 and CDR2: KGHSH and LQKENI. The CDR3, as DNA: TGTGCCAGCTCACCACCTCAGCGGGTTAACAATGAGCAGTTCTTC. It encodes CASSPPQRVNNEQFF.

The rearrangement joins TRBV29-1 to TRBJ1-1; TRBD1 might be the D (6 bases). This CDR3 contains 11 residues. Germline-derived CDR1 and CDR2 are SQVTM and ANQGSEA. V was shortened by 8 bases and J by 5 bases, with 12 bases between the two germline ends. The CDR3 sequence is CSTSQGTEAFF. The CDR3 DNA reads TGCAGCACATCACAGGGTACTGAAGCTTTCTTT.